One TCR beta chain is described in this entry. Antigen: not known. Clones were read by immunoSEQ multiplex PCR, and TCRdb kept only the in-frame ones, dropping some. The repertoire consists of about 57,000 clones, with over 65% occurring once and the leading ten covering 3.5% to 4%. Looked up from germline, CDR1 is SGDLS and CDR2 is YYNGEE. With V trimmed by 0 bases and J by 2 bases, 7 bases remained unmatched. The CDR3 sequence is 16 residues long. This sample is drawn from a study of siplizumab effects on memory and regulatory T cells. Study-level results: The mapping of alloreactive clones to unstimulated subsets covered only a minor fraction of them.

Sequencing was carried out using memory CD4+ T cells sorted from blood. This sequence joins TRBV9 and TRBJ2-7; 8 bases agree with TRBD2. The sequence came from a human donor in good health. The CDR3 here is CASSVGTSGHTYEQYF. The DNA of the CDR3 is TGTGCCAGCAGCGTAGGAACTAGCGGCCATACCTACGAGCAGTACTTC.